This TCR beta chain is from a study of identifying expanded T cells in peripheral blood. The repertoire was sequenced with immunoSEQ multiplex PCR; TCRdb's copy has only in-frame clones and lacks some. The sample lists around 95,000 clones, 88% occurring once. The V gene's germline CDR1 is LNHDA and CDR2 SQIVND (reference sequence). CDR3 length: 14 amino acids. Unmatched junction bases numbered 6, after V lost 5 bases and J lost 7 bases. The clonotype originates from a person between 18 and 70 years old in good health. The rearrangement links TRBV19 to TRBJ2-1; 9 bases match TRBD1. The specimen sequenced was blood. CDR3 nucleotide sequence: TGTGCCAGTAGTTTTGGACAGGGGAGAAATGAGCAGTTCTTC. This sequence encodes CASSFGQGRNEQFF. Combining the CDR3 with reference TRBV19 and TRBJ2-1 gives the whole variable domain DGGITQSPKYLFRKEGQNVTLSCEQNLNHDAMYWYRQDPGQGLRLIYYSQIVNDFQKGDIAEGYSVSREKKESFPLTVTSAQKNPTAFYLCASSFGQGRNEQFFGPGTRLTVL.